Listed here are 14 T cell receptor beta chains from one sample, sequenced in a study of T cells in Graves' hyperthyroidism and ophthalmopathy. Amplified TCR beta CDR3 regions came from RNA transcripts. The HTBI primer set was used in a first-round RT-PCR of the TCR CDR3. One entry per CDR3 protein results from TCRdb running MiXCR on the multiplex PCR reads. The repertoire holds more than 500,000 distinct CDR3 sequences, with around 13% as singletons. Input material: blood. All receptors derive from a woman aged 35 to 49 with Graves' hyperthyroidism.

This clonotype was detected many times. The chain joins TRBV20-1 to TRBJ2-3; 11 bases agree with TRBD2. With V trimmed by 6 bases and J by 1 base, 12 bases remained unmatched. The CDR3 is 17 amino acids. Germline V gives CDR1 DFQATT, CDR2 SNEGSKA (reference sequence). In nucleotides, the CDR3 is TGCAGTGCGTTGGTGCTAGCGGGAGGTCCGGGCACAGATACGCAGTATTTT. Translating gives CSALVLAGGPGTDTQYF.

V gene TRBV12-5 combines with J gene TRBJ1-1; D may be TRBD1 (5 bases). V lost 5 bases to trimming and J lost 7 bases, with 8 bases between them. Per the germline V gene, CDR1 is LGHNT and CDR2 is FRNRAP. This CDR3 contains 11 residues. The DNA of the CDR3 is TGTGCTAGTGGTGAGGGACTTGAAGCTTTCTTT. Translation: CASGEGLEAFF.

This clonotype was counted at least ten times. This rearrangement joins TRBV29-1 to TRBJ2-3; 10 bases line up with TRBD2. Per the germline V gene, CDR1 is SQVTM and CDR2 is ANQGSEA. The CDR3 runs to 15 residues. Trimming cost V 6 bases and J 0 bases; bases outside gene matches: 6. The CDR3 region has the DNA TGCAGCGTGAGTCCTAGCGGGGGTAGCACAGATACGCAGTATTTT. Translation: CSVSPSGGSTDTQYF.

In this sample, this clonotype turned up many times. The chain is built from TRBV20-1 and TRBJ2-1; 13 nucleotides match TRBD2. The CDR3 spans 17 residues. The V gene end was trimmed by 3 bases and the J gene end by 0 bases; junction bases not matched to a gene: 5. Germline V gene sequence: CDR1 DFQATT, CDR2 SNEGSKA (reference sequence). The DNA for the CDR3 is TGCAGTGCTAGGACTAGCGGGAGGCGCCTCTCCTACAATGAGCAGTTCTTC. Translated: CSARTSGRRLSYNEQFF.

J is TRBJ2-1 and V is TRBV5-1; 9 positions match TRBD2. J was trimmed by 4 bases and V by 4 bases; bases with no gene match: 6. This CDR3 spans 15 amino acids. The germline V gene encodes CDR1 SGHRS and CDR2 YFSETQ. This chain's CDR3 is CASSARTSAYNEQFF. The CDR3 region has the DNA TGCGCCAGCAGCGCTAGGACTAGCGCTTACAATGAGCAGTTCTTC.

This clonotype was observed at least ten times. The chain combines TRBV6-1 with TRBJ1-1; tentatively, D is TRBD1 (6 bases). The V gene lost 6 bases and the J gene lost 4 bases, with 15 bases spanning the gap. The germline gives CDR1 MNHNS, CDR2 SASEGT. CDR3 length: 14 amino acids. DNA of the CDR3: TGTGCCAGCAGGGAACAGGGATATGGCACTGAAGCTTTCTTT. Translating gives CASREQGYGTEAFF.

This rearrangement joins TRBV5-6 to TRBJ2-3; D uncertain. Germline V gene sequence: CDR1 SGHDT, CDR2 YYEEEE. This CDR3 has 13 residues. V lost 7 bases and J 6 bases, leaving 15 bases between the germline ends. For the CDR3, the DNA is TGTGCCAGCCGTCCTCCAGAGTCGGATACGCAGTATTTT. This gives the protein CASRPPESDTQYF.

The CDR3 region has the DNA TGTGCCAGCAGCGAGGGACAGGGGCCCTACAATGAGCAGTTCTTC. Translating it yields CASSEGQGPYNEQFF. The chain combines TRBV9 with TRBJ2-1; 10 nucleotides agree with TRBD1. This CDR3 is built from 15 residues. The germline CDR1 and CDR2 sequences are SGDLS and YYNGEE. V shed 3 bases and J 2 bases; nucleotides not matched to a gene: 2.

The chain couples TRBV28 to TRBJ2-3; 8 bases are shared with TRBD2. V was clipped by 2 bases and J by 0 bases; unmatched bases: 4. The V gene's germline CDR1 is MDHEN and CDR2 SYDVKM. The CDR3 covers 16 residues. CDR3 sequence: CASSLTGLASTDTQYF. CDR3 coding DNA: TGTGCCAGCAGTTTAACTGGACTAGCTAGCACAGATACGCAGTATTTT.

This clonotype was picked up many times. The chain has TRBV28 and TRBJ2-7; 12 bases map to TRBD2. The CDR3 is 12 amino acids. With V trimmed by 5 bases and J by 12 bases, 5 bases remained unmatched. The germline V gene has CDR1 MDHEN and CDR2 SYDVKM. The CDR3 DNA sequence: TGTGCCAGCAGTCCACAACTAGCGGGAGGGTACTTC. The encoded protein is CASSPQLAGGYF.

Many counts were recorded for this clonotype. J is TRBJ2-3 and V is TRBV7-3; possibly TRBD1 for D (5 bases). The V end was cut by 3 bases, the J end by 2 bases, with 24 bases between. The length of the CDR3 is 19 residues. Looked up from germline, CDR1 is SGHTA and CDR2 is FQGTGA. This chain's CDR3 is CASSFTGFGRVINTDTQYF. CDR3 bases: TGTGCCAGCAGCTTCACAGGTTTTGGTCGGGTAATCAACACAGATACGCAGTATTTT. Drawing the rest from reference TRBV7-3 and TRBJ2-3, the complete variable domain is GAGVSQTPSNKVTEKGKYVELRCDPISGHTALYWYRQSLGQGPEFLIYFQGTGAADDSGLPNDRFFAVRPEGSVSTLKIQRTERGDSAVYLCASSFTGFGRVINTDTQYFGPGTRLTVL.

This clonotype was counted only a few times. The rearrangement links TRBV10-2 to TRBJ1-1, with a weak D call TRBD1 (6 bases). Germline CDR1 and CDR2: WSHSY and SAAADI. This CDR3 region has 13 residues. V dropped 4 bases and J dropped 4 bases, with 10 bases sitting between them. CDR3 region: CASSGKGGTEAFF. CDR3 in DNA: TGCGCCAGCAGTGGCAAGGGGGGCACTGAAGCTTTCTTT.

The rearrangement links TRBV6-1 to TRBJ2-2; D is uncertain. Germline V gene sequence: CDR1 MNHNS, CDR2 SASEGT. The CDR3 consists of 17 residues. Deletions cut 6 bases from V and 0 bases from J, with 17 bases between. The CDR3 nucleotides read TGTGCCAGCAGGATAATACGAGACGGCGCGAACACCGGGGAGCTGTTTTTT. Encoded protein: CASRIIRDGANTGELFF.

Comment on this clonotype: This clone may be a read error of a much larger clone one base away. The V and J genes are TRBV2 and TRBJ1-4; no reliable D call. Per germline, CDR1 SNHLY and CDR2 FYNNEI. There are 12 residues in the CDR3. This chain's CDR3 is CASSETDEKLFF. CDR3 coding DNA: TGTGCCAGCAGTGAAACTGATGAAAAACTGTTTTTT.